One and the same sample provided the 31 T cell receptor beta chains below, sequenced in a study of blood T cell repertoires in COVID-19. Profiled with immunoSEQ multiplex PCR; TCRdb holds only in-frame clones, not every one. Here the sample spans some 170,000 clones, around 85% being singletons. The sequenced sample was peripheral blood. These receptors were obtained from a woman aged 60-70 years with acute or convalescent COVID-19.

The gene calls are TRBV28 and TRBJ1-5, with D possibly matching TRBD1 (6 bases). V lost 0 bases, J lost 1 base, and 7 bases lay in between. This CDR3 is 15 amino acids long. Germline assignment: CDR1 MDHEN and CDR2 SYDVKM. The DNA for the CDR3 is TGTGCCAGCAGTTTATGGCAGGGGAGCAATCAGCCCCAGCATTTT. This encodes CASSLWQGSNQPQHF.

The chain recombines TRBV30 with TRBJ2-3, with TRBD2 identical over 7 bases. This CDR3 comprises 15 residues. The germline CDR1 and CDR2 sequences are GTSNPN and SVGIG (reference sequence). After removal of 2 bases from V and 4 bases from J, the junction contained 9 bases not matched to a gene. The CDR3 loop reads CAWSLAGAAADTQYF. CDR3 in DNA: TGTGCCTGGAGTCTGGCGGGAGCCGCGGCAGATACGCAGTATTTT.

This rearrangement joins TRBV3-1 (or the pseudogene TRBV3-2) to TRBJ2-2; 9 bases match TRBD2. Germline-derived CDR1 and CDR2 are LGHDT and YNNKEL (reference sequence). The CDR3 totals 15 residues. Trimming cost V 4 bases and J 5 bases; bases outside gene matches: 5. CDR3 nucleotides: TGTGCCAGCAGCCCGAGCGGGAGGACTACCGGGGAGCTGTTTTTT. This sequence encodes CASSPSGRTTGELFF.

This clone was seen once. Here the CDR3 reads CSVVRGGTGELFF. CDR3 sequence (DNA): TGCAGCGTTGTAAGGGGAGGCACCGGGGAGCTGTTTTTT. V usage is TRBV29-1 and J usage is TRBJ2-2; possibly TRBD2 for D (6 bases). The germline CDR1 and CDR2 sequences are SQVTM and ANQGSEA. Trimming stripped 4 bases from V and 4 bases from J, with 10 bases between. This CDR3 has 13 amino acids.

Details on this clone: The sample holds other DNA sequences that translate to the same CDR3. This chain joins TRBV10-1 and TRBJ2-2; D gene unclear. Germline lookup yields CDR1 WNHNN and CDR2 SYGVQD (reference sequence). The ends were cut back, 6 bases at V and 3 bases at J, with 5 bases in the middle. CDR3 length equals 12 residues. The CDR3 sequence: CASSPYTGELFF. The DNA for the CDR3 is TGCGCCAGCAGCCCTTACACCGGGGAGCTGTTTTTT.

The chain employs TRBV10-3 and TRBJ2-1, with 13 bases fitting TRBD2. The ends lost 10 bases at V and 6 bases at J; junction bases unmatched: 6. Looked up from germline, CDR1 is ENHRY and CDR2 is SYGVKD. The CDR3 covers 14 residues. This CDR3 is CASTSGREGNEQFF. The CDR3 region has the DNA TGTGCCAGCACTAGCGGGAGGGAGGGCAATGAGCAGTTCTTC.

In its sample, this clone was seen a few times. The V gene is TRBV5-1, the J gene TRBJ2-6; 12 bases map to TRBD1. V shed 7 bases, J shed 1 base, and the junction held 12 bases outside the gene matches. The CDR3 is 19 residues long. CDR1 and CDR2 (germline): SGHRS, YFSETQ. CDR3 loop: CASGPTGQGANSGANVLTF. The CDR3 coding sequence is TGCGCCAGCGGCCCCACGGGACAGGGGGCGAATTCTGGGGCCAACGTCCTGACTTTC.

The genes are TRBV25-1 and TRBJ2-5, with D possibly being TRBD1 (6 bases). The V end was cut by 3 bases, the J end by 6 bases, with 11 bases between. This CDR3 comprises 13 residues. Germline CDR1 and CDR2: MGHDK and SYGVNS. The CDR3 bases are TGTGCCAGCAGTGAGGCAGGGGTTCAGACCCAGTACTTC. Protein product: CASSEAGVQTQYF.

The chain couples TRBV6-5 to TRBJ2-2; maybe TRBD2 (6 bases). Germline assignment: CDR1 MNHEY and CDR2 SVGAGI. The CDR3 runs to 11 residues. Trimming pared 8 bases from V and 6 bases from J, leaving 7 bases between. The CDR3 region has the DNA TGTGCCAGCCAGCGGGCCGGGGAGCTGTTTTTT. Translated: CASQRAGELFF.

This clone was seen more than once but under ten times. The chain links TRBV2 to TRBJ2-4; D unresolved. V lost 4 bases to trimming and J lost 0 bases, with 16 bases between them. Germline CDR1 is SNHLY and CDR2 is FYNNEI. This CDR3 is built from 17 residues. The CDR3 bases are TGTGCCAGCAGTGGTGAAGAGAAAATCCTAGCCAAAAACATTCAGTACTTC. Protein product: CASSGEEKILAKNIQYF.

The chain recombines TRBV6-5 with TRBJ1-5; a weak D match, TRBD1 (5 bases). Trimming took 8 bases from V and 2 from J, leaving 16 bases between them. This CDR3 contains 15 residues. Germline V gene lookup returns CDR1 MNHEY and CDR2 SVGAGI. CDR3 DNA sequence: TGTGCCAGCTGGGTGGGGGGAATAGGCAATCAGCCCCAGCATTTT. Protein product: CASWVGGIGNQPQHF.

The genes are TRBV11-2 and TRBJ2-1; 10 bases agree with TRBD2. The CDR3 is 15 residues long. V shed 8 bases, J shed 5 bases, and the junction held 9 bases outside the gene matches. Germline V gene data show CDR1 as SGHAT and CDR2 as FQNNGV. CDR3 nucleotides: TGTGCCAGCGGACCTCTAGCGGGAGTTAACAATGAGCAGTTCTTC. As protein: CASGPLAGVNNEQFF. Complete variable domain (other parts from reference TRBV11-2 and TRBJ2-1): EAGVAQSPRYKIIEKRQSVAFWCNPISGHATLYWYQQILGQGPKLLIQFQNNGVVDDSQLPKDRFSAERLKGVDSTLKIQPAKLEDSAVYLCASGPLAGVNNEQFFGPGTRLTVL.

The chain carries TRBV7-3 and TRBJ2-3, with TRBD1 matching over 8 bases. Per the germline V gene, CDR1 is SGHTA and CDR2 is FQGTGA. J was trimmed by 2 bases and V by 1 base; bases with no gene match: 2. The CDR3 is made up of 15 amino acids. The CDR3: CASSLNRGSTDTQYF. CDR3 sequence (DNA): TGTGCCAGCAGCTTAAACAGGGGGTCCACAGATACGCAGTATTTT.

V and J are TRBV1 and TRBJ2-3; the D call in the table, TRBD2, was not verified against the DNA. TRBV1 is shown as a pseudogene. The CDR3 covers 14 residues. CDR3 protein: CTSSRDLCTDTQYF. For the CDR3, the DNA is TGCACCAGCAGCCGGGACTTGTGCACAGATACGCAGTATTTT.

This rearrangement joins TRBV29-1 to TRBJ2-3, with a weak D call TRBD1 (5 bases). The germline V gene has CDR1 SQVTM and CDR2 ANQGSEA. V was shortened by 4 bases and J by 6 bases, with 23 bases between the two germline ends. CDR3 length: 16 amino acids. CDR3 amino acids: CSVARTRLTGPDTQYF. The CDR3 region has the DNA TGCAGCGTTGCTCGAACTCGCCTAACAGGTCCTGATACGCAGTATTTT.

J is TRBJ1-2 and V is TRBV5-8; D is unresolved. Per germline, CDR1 SGHTS and CDR2 YDEGEE. The CDR3 runs to 15 residues. V gave up 2 bases and J gave up 7 bases, with 18 bases separating them. CDR3 sequence reads: CASSFPLSTGGGYTF. CDR3 nucleotide sequence: TGTGCCAGCAGCTTTCCGCTTTCTACCGGTGGTGGCTACACCTTC.

The V call is TRBV11-2, the J call TRBJ2-6; D possibly corresponds to TRBD1 (5 bases). The CDR3 length is 14 residues. Germline CDR1 and CDR2: SGHAT and FQNNGV. The ends were cut back, 5 bases at V and 5 bases at J, with 10 bases in the middle. CDR3: CASSQGSWANVLTF. The CDR3 coding sequence is TGTGCCAGCAGCCAGGGATCATGGGCCAACGTCCTGACTTTC.

The chain is built from TRBV2 and TRBJ2-1; 8 bases are a match to TRBD2. V lost 5 bases to trimming and J lost 9 bases; unmatched junction nucleotides: 12. Germline V gives CDR1 SNHLY, CDR2 FYNNEI. This CDR3 has 15 amino acids. The CDR3 DNA sequence: TGTGCCAGCAGTACCTCCGGGAGGGCCTATGGTGAGCAGTTCTTC. Translation: CASSTSGRAYGEQFF.

This clone was seen a few times. The V gene is TRBV6-5, the J gene TRBJ1-1; 7 bases are shared with TRBD1. V was pared by 5 bases and J by 4 bases, with 4 bases of the junction left unmatched. CDR1 MNHEY and CDR2 SVGAGI come from the germline V gene. The CDR3 totals 13 residues. Here the CDR3 reads CASSLTGPTEAFF. The CDR3 region has the DNA TGTGCCAGCAGTCTGACAGGGCCCACTGAAGCTTTCTTT.

The chain links TRBV9 to TRBJ2-2; 11 bases are a match to TRBD2. CDR1 and CDR2 from the germline V gene are SGDLS and YYNGEE. This CDR3 contains 16 residues. With 4 bases clipped from V and 8 bases from J, the junction kept 10 bases outside the gene matches. The CDR3, as DNA: TGTGCCAGCAGCCATAGCGGGAGGGCCTATTCTGGGGAGCTGTTTTTT. Translating gives CASSHSGRAYSGELFF.

This rearrangement joins TRBV6-5 to TRBJ1-1, with unresolved D. There are 13 residues in the CDR3. CDR1 is MNHEY, CDR2 SVGAGI, per germline. V shed 10 bases and J shed 0 bases, with 12 bases lying between them. CDR3 sequence (DNA): TGTGCCACCCGCAGGCCGATGAACACTGAAGCTTTCTTT. Encoded protein: CATRRPMNTEAFF.

As DNA, the CDR3 is TGTGCCAGCAGCCAATTCGGGGAGGGCGGGACCCAGTACTTC. This encodes CASSQFGEGGTQYF. The chain recombines TRBV3-1 (or the pseudogene TRBV3-2) with TRBJ2-5; 7 bases match TRBD2. The junction had 7 bases not matched to a gene; V was cut back by 2 bases and J by 7 bases. The CDR3 runs 14 residues. Germline V gives CDR1 LGHDT, CDR2 YNNKEL (reference sequence).

This clone was found once. The J gene is TRBJ2-2, the V gene TRBV6-6, with 11 bases matching TRBD2. The CDR3 has 16 amino acids. The junction had 11 bases not matched to a gene; V was cut back by 6 bases and J by 8 bases. CDR1 MNHNY and CDR2 SVGAGI come from the germline V gene (reference sequence). The CDR3 region is CASRPIAGGPAGELFF. CDR3 DNA: TGTGCCAGCAGACCCATAGCGGGAGGGCCTGCGGGGGAGCTGTTTTTT.

The rearrangement joins TRBV6-6 to TRBJ2-7; 10 bases align to TRBD1. This CDR3 spans 14 amino acids. Looked up from germline, CDR1 is MNHNY and CDR2 is SVGAGI (reference sequence). J was trimmed by 2 bases and V by 5 bases; bases with no gene match: 3. The CDR3 DNA reads as TGTGCCAGCAGTACTGGACAGGGGGCCTACGAGCAGTACTTC. Translation: CASSTGQGAYEQYF.

The CDR3 loop is CASSQMTGTDQPQHF. The DNA of the CDR3 is TGTGCCAGCAGCCAAATGACAGGGACAGACCAGCCCCAGCATTTT. The chain joins TRBV4-2 to TRBJ1-5; TRBD1 matches 7 bases. J was trimmed by 7 bases and V by 2 bases; bases with no gene match: 8. Germline V lookup: CDR1 LGHNA, CDR2 YNFKEQ. CDR3 length: 15 amino acids.

In its sample, this clone was seen a few times. V is TRBV7-2 and J is TRBJ2-6, with D unclear. Trimming removed 4 bases at V and 0 bases at J, with 10 bases between. The germline V gene has CDR1 SGHTA and CDR2 FQGNSA. CDR3 length equals 16 residues. The CDR3 DNA sequence: TGTGCCAGCAGCTGGAGCAGCCTCTCTGGGGCCAACGTCCTGACTTTC. This translates into CASSWSSLSGANVLTF.

This clone was counted once. The rearrangement uses TRBV25-1 and TRBJ1-3; D is possibly TRBD1 (6 bases). Between the trimmed V and J ends, which lost 5 bases and 3 bases, there was a span of 14 bases. Looked up from germline, CDR1 is MGHDK and CDR2 is SYGVNS. The CDR3 totals 15 residues. The CDR3 DNA reads as TGTGCCAGCAGTAGAGGCAGGGGATTTGGAAACACCATATATTTT. Protein product: CASSRGRGFGNTIYF.

In nucleotides, the CDR3 is TGTGCCAGCAGTTACTACGGTATCTCTGGAAACACCATATATTTT. Residues: CASSYYGISGNTIYF. The chain couples TRBV6-5 to TRBJ1-3; no clear D. The V end was cut by 1 base, the J end by 0 bases, with 7 bases between. The CDR3 spans 15 residues. Germline assignment: CDR1 MNHEY and CDR2 SVGAGI.

This clone was found once. The V and J genes are TRBV5-1 and TRBJ2-2, with 10 bases lining up with TRBD2. The germline V gene has CDR1 SGHRS and CDR2 YFSETQ. CDR3 length: 16 residues. V gave up 5 bases and J gave up 4 bases; unmatched junction bases: 8. The CDR3 DNA sequence: TGCGCCAGCAGGTTGACTAGCGGGTTGACCACCGGGGAGCTGTTTTTT. Translating gives CASRLTSGLTTGELFF.

V usage is TRBV19 and J usage is TRBJ2-1, with TRBD2 matching over 7 bases. The CDR3 length is 15 residues. Trimming took 5 bases from V and 7 from J; bases not matched to a gene: 11. Germline V gene sequence: CDR1 LNHDA, CDR2 SQIVND (reference sequence). The DNA for the CDR3 is TGTGCCAGTAGTCTCGCGGGAGCCCTTTGGAATGAGCAGTTCTTC. Translated, it gives CASSLAGALWNEQFF.

The chain couples TRBV7-9 to TRBJ2-7; D is unclear. V lost 1 base to trimming and J lost 5 bases, with 3 bases between them. The CDR3 contains 11 residues. Germline-derived CDR1 and CDR2 are SEHNR and FQNEAQ (reference sequence). The CDR3 DNA follows: TGTGCCAGCAGCTTAGGCGACGAGCAGTACTTC. Protein: CASSLGDEQYF.